Below, 22 T cell receptor beta chains from the same sample are listed, as sequenced in a study of blood T cell repertoires in COVID-19 (dated by TCRdb to about 2020). The method was the immunoSEQ multiplex PCR assay. The table comes from immuneACCESS by way of TCRdb, which keeps in-frame sequences with V and J called. Part of the clones is missing from these tables; in studies checked, under half for an unresolved V gene and the rest for unknown reasons. The sample yields under 300,000 clones; 86% were counted once. Approximately 13% of the sample rests with the top ten. Sequencing input: peripheral blood. The receptors here all came from an older man with acute or convalescent COVID-19.

V and J are TRBV28 and TRBJ2-3; no clear D. This CDR3 region has 12 residues. Germline V gene lookup returns CDR1 MDHEN and CDR2 SYDVKM. V gave up 11 bases and J gave up 4 bases, with 13 bases separating them. CDR3 nucleotide sequence: TGTGCCCCCAGAGGCTGTGCAGATACGCAGTATTTT. Amino acids: CAPRGCADTQYF.

About this clone: Other DNA sequences of this sample code for an identical CDR3. The chain carries TRBV5-4 and TRBJ2-5, with 8 bases identical to TRBD1. CDR1 and CDR2 (germline): SGHNT, YYREEE (reference sequence). This CDR3 has 14 amino acids. V shed 0 bases, J shed 2 bases, and the junction held 0 bases outside the gene matches. CDR3 region: CASSLGQGQETQYF. In nucleotides, the CDR3 is TGTGCCAGCAGCTTGGGACAGGGGCAAGAGACCCAGTACTTC.

This clone was observed a single time. The J gene is TRBJ2-7, the V gene TRBV7-8; the D gene is possibly TRBD1 (7 bases). The CDR3 spans 14 residues. V dropped 5 bases and J dropped 7 bases, with 18 bases sitting between them. Germline CDR1 SGHVS, CDR2 FQNEAQ. The CDR3: CASSHGTPRGEQYF. DNA of the CDR3: TGTGCCAGCAGCCACGGGACTCCCAGGGGGGAGCAGTACTTC.

Regarding this clone: This same CDR3 is encoded by further DNA sequences in the sample. The chain has TRBV5-1 and TRBJ2-3, with TRBD2 as a possible D gene (5 bases). V gave up 0 bases and J gave up 1 base, with 6 bases separating them. Germline CDR1 and CDR2: SGHRS and YFSETQ. CDR3 length equals 14 residues. The CDR3 loop is CASSLAGGTDTQYF. Here the CDR3 DNA reads TGCGCCAGCAGCTTGGCCGGGGGCACAGATACGCAGTATTTT.

The table lists this clone with a few counts. This chain uses TRBV7-3 with TRBJ2-3; 13 bases line up with TRBD2. J gave up 7 bases and V 2 bases, and 9 bases lay outside the gene matches. CDR1 and CDR2 (germline): SGHTA, FQGTGA. This CDR3 has 17 residues. DNA for the CDR3: TGTGCCAGCAGCTTATACGGGACTAGCGGGGTATCTAATACGCAGTATTTT. This translates into CASSLYGTSGVSNTQYF.

The V call is TRBV5-1, the J call TRBJ1-1; D uncertain. The CDR3 extends over 13 amino acids. V dropped 1 base and J dropped 0 bases, with 4 bases sitting between them. Germline V gene sequence: CDR1 SGHRS, CDR2 YFSETQ. This CDR3 is CASSLYLNTEAFF. The DNA for the CDR3 is TGCGCCAGCAGCTTGTATCTGAACACTGAAGCTTTCTTT. The whole variable domain, remainder taken from reference TRBV5-1 and TRBJ1-1, is KAGVTQTPRYLIKTRGQQVTLSCSPISGHRSVSWYQQTPGQGLQFLFEYFSETQRNKGNFPGRFSGRQFSNSRSEMNVSTLELGDSALYLCASSLYLNTEAFFGQGTRLTVV.

The chain joins TRBV5-1 to TRBJ2-1, with 10 bases lining up with TRBD2. V dropped 0 bases and J dropped 1; count of bases not matched to a gene: 10. CDR3 size: 19 residues. In germline, CDR1 is SGHRS, CDR2 YFSETQ. The CDR3 DNA reads TGCGCCAGCAGCTTGGATCTAGCGGGAGTAAGTTGGTCCTACAATGAGCAGTTCTTC. It is translated as CASSLDLAGVSWSYNEQFF.

J is TRBJ1-1 and V is TRBV7-2; unclear D gene. V was shortened by 4 bases and J by 5 bases, with 14 bases between the two germline ends. The CDR3 contains 14 residues. Germline V CDR1 and CDR2: SGHTA, FQGNSA. The CDR3 nucleotides read TGTGCCAGCAGCTCCCGGGTCCTACGGACTGAAGCTTTCTTT. It yields the protein CASSSRVLRTEAFF.

This chain links TRBV27 with TRBJ2-5; possibly TRBD2 for D (5 bases). The CDR3 loop spans 13 amino acids. Germline V gene data show CDR1 as MNHEY and CDR2 as SMNVEV (reference sequence). Trimming took 5 bases from V and 2 from J, leaving 9 bases between them. The CDR3 nucleotides read TGTGCCAGCAGTGACTCGGGACAAGAGACCCAGTACTTC. Translated, it gives CASSDSGQETQYF.

The chain couples TRBV21-1 to TRBJ2-1; TRBD1 was called by the table and not checked on the DNA. TRBV21-1 is recorded as a pseudogene. CDR3 size: 15 residues. CDR3 sequence (DNA): TGTGCCAGCAGCATAGGGACAGGGATATACAATGAGCAGTTCTTC. It specifies CASSIGTGIYNEQFF.

This clone was counted between two and nine times. V is TRBV19 and J is TRBJ1-1; D is possibly TRBD1 (5 bases). CDR1 is LNHDA, CDR2 SQIVND, per germline (reference sequence). This CDR3 region has 14 residues. The germline V and J ends were trimmed by 3 bases and 6 bases, with 14 bases remaining between them. The CDR3: CASSMTARRAEAFF. In DNA form, the CDR3 reads TGTGCCAGTAGTATGACAGCCCGACGCGCTGAAGCTTTCTTT. Filled out from reference TRBV19 and TRBJ1-1, the complete variable domain reads DGGITQSPKYLFRKEGQNVTLSCEQNLNHDAMYWYRQDPGQGLRLIYYSQIVNDFQKGDIAEGYSVSREKKESFPLTVTSAQKNPTAFYLCASSMTARRAEAFFGQGTRLTVV.

The chain couples TRBV28 to TRBJ2-1; 9 bases match TRBD2. The CDR3 consists of 15 residues. V dropped 6 bases and J dropped 8; count of bases not matched to a gene: 11. Germline V gene sequence: CDR1 MDHEN, CDR2 SYDVKM. The CDR3 coding sequence is TGTGCCAGCAGACCGACTAGCGGCCCCGGCCATGAGCAGTTCTTC. Protein: CASRPTSGPGHEQFF.

This chain uses TRBV7-3 with TRBJ2-3; TRBD1 aligns across 10 bases. This CDR3 contains 14 residues. J gave up 5 bases and V 4 bases, and 3 bases lay outside the gene matches. In germline, CDR1 is SGHTA, CDR2 FQGTGA. This CDR3 reads CASSSGTGVDTQYF. CDR3 nucleotides: TGTGCCAGCAGCTCCGGGACAGGGGTAGATACGCAGTATTTT.

V is TRBV19 and J is TRBJ2-1; perhaps TRBD2 as D (7 bases). The CDR3 runs to 13 residues. In germline, CDR1 is LNHDA, CDR2 SQIVND (reference sequence). Between the trimmed V and J ends, which lost 2 bases and 8 bases, there was a span of 10 bases. CDR3: CASSIRGAHEQFF. As DNA, the CDR3 is TGTGCCAGTAGTATACGGGGGGCCCATGAGCAGTTCTTC.

This chain connects TRBV6-6 to TRBJ2-1; the match to TRBD2 covers 13 bases. Germline CDR1 is MNHNY and CDR2 is SVGAGI (reference sequence). This CDR3 has 17 amino acids. Germline trimming cut 5 bases from V and 8 bases from J; bases unmatched to any gene: 12. CDR3 protein: CASSPRRTSGSVDEQFF. CDR3 nucleotides: TGTGCCAGCAGTCCCCGAAGGACTAGCGGGAGTGTAGATGAGCAGTTCTTC.

The chain carries TRBV6-4 and TRBJ1-5, with no clear D. This CDR3 is built from 13 residues. Germline CDR1 and CDR2: MRHNA and SNTAGT. V was pared by 0 bases and J by 10 bases, with 10 bases between. CDR3 in amino acids: CASSDSGGGPQHF. The CDR3 DNA reads as TGTGCCAGCAGTGACTCTGGTGGAGGACCCCAGCATTTT.

The V and J genes are TRBV6-5 and TRBJ2-3, with a weak D call TRBD2 (5 bases). The CDR3 runs to 12 residues. The germline V gene encodes CDR1 MNHEY and CDR2 SVGAGI. With 5 bases removed from V and 7 bases from J, the gap between germline ends came to 10 bases. The CDR3 region is CASSNRDYTQYF. CDR3 nucleotide sequence: TGTGCCAGCAGTAACCGGGATTATACGCAGTATTTT.

This chain links TRBV6-2 or TRBV6-3 with TRBJ1-1, with D uncertain. CDR3 length equals 11 residues. The V and J ends lost 5 bases and 5 bases respectively, with 6 bases between them. In germline, CDR1 is MNHEY, CDR2 SVGEGT. CDR3 in DNA: TGTGCCAGCAGTAGGAGGACTGAAGCTTTCTTT. This sequence encodes CASSRRTEAFF.

The V gene is TRBV7-6, the J gene TRBJ2-7; D might be TRBD2 (6 bases). V lost 7 bases, J lost 11 bases, and 9 bases lay in between. CDR3 length: 9 residues. The germline V gene encodes CDR1 SGHVS and CDR2 FNYEAQ. The CDR3 coding sequence is TGTGCCAGCAAGGGAGGAGAGTACTTC. This translates into CASKGGEYF.

The J gene is TRBJ2-1, the V gene TRBV19; D is undetermined. Deletions cut 1 base from V and 7 bases from J, with 11 bases between. Germline CDR1 and CDR2: LNHDA and SQIVND (reference sequence). The CDR3 is made up of 14 amino acids. CDR3 DNA sequence: TGTGCCAGTAGTATAGCCCTCAGGTTAAATGAGCAGTTCTTC. Translation gives CASSIALRLNEQFF. Complete variable domain (other parts from reference TRBV19 and TRBJ2-1): DGGITQSPKYLFRKEGQNVTLSCEQNLNHDAMYWYRQDPGQGLRLIYYSQIVNDFQKGDIAEGYSVSREKKESFPLTVTSAQKNPTAFYLCASSIALRLNEQFFGPGTRLTVL.

V usage is TRBV6-5 and J usage is TRBJ2-7, with D possibly TRBD1 on 7 matching bases. This CDR3 spans 14 amino acids. The germline V and J ends were trimmed by 6 bases and 3 bases, with 15 bases remaining between them. Looked up from germline, CDR1 is MNHEY and CDR2 is SVGAGI. The CDR3 bases are TGTGCCAGCAGCTCCGCAGGGGGAGGCTACGAGCAGTACTTC. This encodes CASSSAGGGYEQYF.

The V and J genes are TRBV3-1 (or the pseudogene TRBV3-2) and TRBJ1-3, with a tentative D call TRBD1 (6 bases). Germline-derived CDR1 and CDR2 are LGHDT and YNNKEL (reference sequence). The CDR3 is 14 residues long. Trimming removed 3 bases at V and 2 bases at J, with 8 bases between. The CDR3 bases are TGTGCCAGCAGCCAGGGGGCTACTGGAAACACCATATATTTT. This codes for CASSQGATGNTIYF.